The 17 T cell receptor beta chains below come from one sample, sequenced in a study of blood T cell repertoires in COVID-19. The protocol was immunoSEQ multiplex PCR, while the TCRdb copy is restricted to in-frame clones and leaves out a portion. This table holds fewer than 350,000 clones, around 84% found once. The specimen was PBMCs or T cells enriched from blood (not recorded which). The source of these receptors is a young woman who had been exposed to COVID-19.

The gene calls are TRBV11-2 and TRBJ1-2, with 7 positions matching TRBD1. V was clipped by 7 bases and J by 1 base; unmatched bases: 6. The CDR3 runs 14 residues. Germline CDR1 is SGHAT and CDR2 is FQNNGV. The CDR3 DNA reads as TGTGCCAGCACCCGTGACAGGGTTAACTATGGCTACACCTTC. Translated, it gives CASTRDRVNYGYTF.

This clone has only one observation. The chain couples TRBV9 to TRBJ2-7; TRBD1 is a possible D gene (6 bases). V was trimmed by 4 bases and J by 4 bases, leaving 15 bases between them. The CDR3 is made up of 14 amino acids. The germline gives CDR1 SGDLS, CDR2 YYNGEE. This chain's CDR3 is CASSSQDSFYEQYF. DNA of the CDR3: TGTGCCAGCAGCTCCCAGGACAGTTTTTACGAGCAGTACTTC.

The V call is TRBV7-2, the J call TRBJ2-6; a weak D match, TRBD1 (6 bases). The germline V gene has CDR1 SGHTA and CDR2 FQGNSA. Between the trimmed V and J ends, which lost 4 bases and 0 bases, there was a span of 10 bases. CDR3 length: 16 amino acids. As DNA, the CDR3 is TGTGCCAGCAGCTCAGGGGATCCCTCTGGGGCCAACGTCCTGACTTTC. Its protein product is CASSSGDPSGANVLTF.

This clone has just one count. In DNA, the CDR3 is TGTGCCAGCAGTCCTGGACAGACCTATGGCTACACCTTC. Its translation is CASSPGQTYGYTF. This chain uses TRBV28 with TRBJ1-2; tentative D call: TRBD1 (6 bases). Germline CDR1 reads MDHEN; CDR2 reads SYDVKM. The CDR3 sequence is 13 residues long. Trimming took off 5 bases at V and 4 bases at J, with 11 bases between the two ends.

The DNA for the CDR3 is TGTGCCAGCAGCCAAGACAGGAACAATGAAAAACTGTTTTTT. Protein sequence: CASSQDRNNEKLFF. The chain has TRBV4-2 and TRBJ1-4; D call uncertain. This CDR3 is 14 amino acids long. From germline, CDR1 is LGHNA and CDR2 YNFKEQ. With 0 bases removed from V and 5 bases from J, the gap between germline ends came to 7 bases.

V and J are TRBV4-1 and TRBJ1-1; TRBD1 aligns across 7 bases. In germline, CDR1 is MGHRA, CDR2 YSYEKL. Germline trimming cut 3 bases from V and 5 bases from J; bases unmatched to any gene: 6. This CDR3 is 14 amino acids long. CDR3 nucleotide sequence: TGCGCCAGCAGCCAGGGACAGCCCGAAACTGAAGCTTTCTTT. This translates into CASSQGQPETEAFF.

The rearrangement joins TRBV21-1 to TRBJ1-4. TRBV21-1 is a listed pseudogene. The CDR3 is 19 amino acids. CDR3 DNA: TGTGCCAGCAGCCGAAACGGAGAGGAACACTCGACAACTAATGAAAAACTGTTTTTT. As protein: CASSRNGEEHSTTNEKLFF.

V and J are TRBV2 and TRBJ2-3; 8 bases fit TRBD1. The CDR3 has 16 amino acids. Germline V CDR1 and CDR2: SNHLY, FYNNEI. J gave up 9 bases and V 6 bases, and 17 bases lay outside the gene matches. CDR3 in DNA: TGTGCCAGCAGGAGACAGGGGTCTGGGGAAAGGGTAACGCAGTATTTT. Translation: CASRRQGSGERVTQYF.

This clone occurred many times. The chain is built from TRBV5-1 and TRBJ1-4; TRBD1 is a possible D gene (5 bases). With 4 bases removed from V and 0 bases from J, the gap between germline ends came to 16 bases. The CDR3 runs to 17 residues. Germline V CDR1 and CDR2: SGHRS, YFSETQ. For the CDR3, the DNA is TGCGCCAGCAGCCGAGTTAGTCCAGGGACAACTAATGAAAAACTGTTTTTT. Protein: CASSRVSPGTTNEKLFF. The full variable domain, in which reference TRBV5-1 and TRBJ1-4 provide the parts outside the CDR3, is KAGVTQTPRYLIKTRGQQVTLSCSPISGHRSVSWYQQTPGQGLQFLFEYFSETQRNKGNFPGRFSGRQFSNSRSEMNVSTLELGDSALYLCASSRVSPGTTNEKLFFGSGTQLSVL.

The chain couples TRBV6-1 to TRBJ1-2; D is unclear. This CDR3 contains 14 residues. Trimming shortened V by 2 bases and J by 5 bases, and 12 bases separated the two germline ends. Germline CDR1 and CDR2: MNHNS and SASEGT. The CDR3 nucleotides are TGTGCCAGCAGTGAATCAGGATTTGCTTATGGCTACACCTTC. This encodes CASSESGFAYGYTF.

This chain links TRBV30 with TRBJ2-5; 8 bases agree with TRBD1. This CDR3 is built from 12 residues. J lost 4 bases, V lost 5 bases, and 3 bases had no gene match. Germline CDR1 and CDR2: GTSNPN and SVGIG (reference sequence). The CDR3 spells CAWEQGGETQYF. The CDR3 region has the DNA TGTGCCTGGGAACAGGGGGGAGAGACCCAGTACTTC.

The chain links TRBV28 to TRBJ1-5; TRBD1 agrees at 8 bases. With V trimmed by 2 bases and J by 3 bases, 12 bases remained unmatched. Germline lookup yields CDR1 MDHEN and CDR2 SYDVKM. This CDR3 spans 18 amino acids. The DNA of the CDR3 is TGTGCCAGCAGTTTAAGCAGCCCGGGACAGGTGAACAATCAGCCCCAGCATTTT. Its translation: CASSLSSPGQVNNQPQHF.

In this sample, this clone turned up a few times. The CDR3 bases are TGTGCCAGCAGAACGAGGGCCCCGAACACTGAAGCTTTCTTT. Amino acid sequence: CASRTRAPNTEAFF. V is TRBV28 and J is TRBJ1-1; D uncertain. Germline lookup yields CDR1 MDHEN and CDR2 SYDVKM. The V end was cut by 6 bases, the J end by 1 base, with 12 bases between. The CDR3 spans 14 residues.

The chain links TRBV7-9 to TRBJ2-1; no firm D call. Germline V lookup: CDR1 SEHNR, CDR2 FQNEAQ (reference sequence). The CDR3 covers 18 residues. Trimming took 0 bases from V and 5 from J, leaving 20 bases between them. CDR3 sequence reads: CASSLAKSARSLNNEQFF. CDR3 DNA sequence: TGTGCCAGCAGCTTAGCGAAGTCAGCGAGATCGTTGAACAATGAGCAGTTCTTC.

This chain uses TRBV6-1 with TRBJ1-1; D call uncertain. CDR1 and CDR2 (germline): MNHNS, SASEGT. The germline V and J ends were trimmed by 3 bases and 0 bases, with 11 bases remaining between them. This CDR3 contains 15 residues. CDR3 nucleotide sequence: TGTGCCAGCAGTGAGGGAGCCTACATGAACACTGAAGCTTTCTTT. Its translation: CASSEGAYMNTEAFF.

The chain joins TRBV11-2 to TRBJ1-1; D is possibly TRBD1 (6 bases). V was trimmed by 3 bases and J by 5 bases, leaving 10 bases between them. Germline-derived CDR1 and CDR2 are SGHAT and FQNNGV. This CDR3 region has 13 residues. CDR3 residues: CASSFNRETEAFF. The CDR3 DNA reads as TGTGCCAGCAGCTTCAACAGGGAGACTGAAGCTTTCTTT.

The rearrangement links TRBV28 to TRBJ2-7; no firm D call. The germline V and J ends were trimmed by 3 bases and 9 bases, with 21 bases remaining between them. The V gene's germline CDR1 is MDHEN and CDR2 SYDVKM. The CDR3 totals 15 residues. The CDR3 DNA follows: TGTGCCAGCAGTTTGCCCCAGGCACAACACCCAGGGCAGTACTTC. Encoded protein: CASSLPQAQHPGQYF.